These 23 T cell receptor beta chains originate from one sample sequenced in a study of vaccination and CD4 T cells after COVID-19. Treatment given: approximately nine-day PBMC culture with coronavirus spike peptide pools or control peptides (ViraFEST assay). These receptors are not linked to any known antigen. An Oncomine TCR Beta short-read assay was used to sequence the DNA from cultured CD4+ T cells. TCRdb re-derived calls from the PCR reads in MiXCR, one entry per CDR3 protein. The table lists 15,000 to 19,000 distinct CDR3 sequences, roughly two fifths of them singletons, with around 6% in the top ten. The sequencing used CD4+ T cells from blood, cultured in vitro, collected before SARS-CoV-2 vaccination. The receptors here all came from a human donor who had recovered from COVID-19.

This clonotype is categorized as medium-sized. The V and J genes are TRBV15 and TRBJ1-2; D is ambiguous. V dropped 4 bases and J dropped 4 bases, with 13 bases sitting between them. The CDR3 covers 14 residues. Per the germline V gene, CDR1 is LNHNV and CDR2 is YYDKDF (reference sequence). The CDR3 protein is CATSTRTSGYGYTF. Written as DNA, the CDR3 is TGTGCCACCAGCACACGAACCTCGGGCTATGGCTACACCTTC.

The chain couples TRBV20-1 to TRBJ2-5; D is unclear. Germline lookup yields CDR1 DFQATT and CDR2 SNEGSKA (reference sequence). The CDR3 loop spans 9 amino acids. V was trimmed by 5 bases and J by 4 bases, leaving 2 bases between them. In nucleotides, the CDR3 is TGCAGTGCTCCAGAGACCCAGTACTTC. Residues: CSAPETQYF.

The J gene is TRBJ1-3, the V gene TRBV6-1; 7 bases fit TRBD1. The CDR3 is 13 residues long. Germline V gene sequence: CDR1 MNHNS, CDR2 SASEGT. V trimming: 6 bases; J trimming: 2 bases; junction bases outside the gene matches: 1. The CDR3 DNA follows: TGTGCCAGCAGAGGGACAGCTGGAAACACCATATATTTT. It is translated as CASRGTAGNTIYF.

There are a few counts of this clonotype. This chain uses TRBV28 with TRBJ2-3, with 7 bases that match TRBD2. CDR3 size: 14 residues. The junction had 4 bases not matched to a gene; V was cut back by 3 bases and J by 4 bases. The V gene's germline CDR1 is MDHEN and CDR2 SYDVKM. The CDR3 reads CASSFDGLADTQYF. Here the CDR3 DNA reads TGTGCCAGCAGTTTCGACGGACTAGCAGATACGCAGTATTTT. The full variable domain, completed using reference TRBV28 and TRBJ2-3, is DVKVTQSSRYLVKRTGEKVFLECVQDMDHENMFWYRQDPGLGLRLIYFSYDVKMKEKGDIPEGYSVSREKKERFSLILESASTNQTSMYLCASSFDGLADTQYFGPGTRLTVL.

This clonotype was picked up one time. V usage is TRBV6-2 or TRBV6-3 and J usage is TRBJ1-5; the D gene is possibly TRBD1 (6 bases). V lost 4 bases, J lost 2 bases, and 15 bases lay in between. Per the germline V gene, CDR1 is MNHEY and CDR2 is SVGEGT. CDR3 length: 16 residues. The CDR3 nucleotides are TGTGCCAGCAGTTTTATACAGGGTAGTGGCAATCAGCCCCAGCATTTT. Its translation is CASSFIQGSGNQPQHF.

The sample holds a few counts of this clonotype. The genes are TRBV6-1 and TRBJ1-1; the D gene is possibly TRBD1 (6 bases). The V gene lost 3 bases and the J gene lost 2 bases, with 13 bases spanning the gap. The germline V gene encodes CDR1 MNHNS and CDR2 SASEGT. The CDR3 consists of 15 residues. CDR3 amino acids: CASSDRGTPNTEAFF. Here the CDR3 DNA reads TGTGCCAGCAGTGATCGCGGGACACCCAACACTGAAGCTTTCTTT.

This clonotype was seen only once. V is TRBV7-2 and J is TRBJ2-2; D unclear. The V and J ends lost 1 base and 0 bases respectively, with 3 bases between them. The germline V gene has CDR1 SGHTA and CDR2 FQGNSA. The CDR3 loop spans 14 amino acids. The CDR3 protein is CASSLDANTGELFF. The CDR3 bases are TGTGCCAGCAGCTTAGACGCGAACACCGGGGAGCTGTTTTTT.

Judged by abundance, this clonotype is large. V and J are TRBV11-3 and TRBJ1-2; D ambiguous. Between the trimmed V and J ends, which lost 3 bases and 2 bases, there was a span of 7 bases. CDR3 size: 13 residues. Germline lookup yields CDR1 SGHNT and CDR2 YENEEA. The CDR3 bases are TGTGCCAGCAGCTTGGGCAGGAACTATGGCTACACCTTC. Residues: CASSLGRNYGYTF.

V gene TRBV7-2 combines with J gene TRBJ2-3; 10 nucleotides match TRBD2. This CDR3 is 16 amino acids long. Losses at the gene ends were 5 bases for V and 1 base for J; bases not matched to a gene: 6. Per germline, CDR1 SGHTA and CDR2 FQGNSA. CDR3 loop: CASSQIAGGGTDTQYF. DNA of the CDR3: TGTGCCAGCAGCCAGATAGCGGGAGGCGGCACAGATACGCAGTATTTT.

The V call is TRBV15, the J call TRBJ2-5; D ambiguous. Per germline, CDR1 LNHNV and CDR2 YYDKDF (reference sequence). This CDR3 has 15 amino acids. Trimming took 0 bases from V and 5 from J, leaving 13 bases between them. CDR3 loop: CATSRDRAGGETQYF. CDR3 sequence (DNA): TGTGCCACCAGCAGAGATCGTGCCGGCGGTGAGACCCAGTACTTC.

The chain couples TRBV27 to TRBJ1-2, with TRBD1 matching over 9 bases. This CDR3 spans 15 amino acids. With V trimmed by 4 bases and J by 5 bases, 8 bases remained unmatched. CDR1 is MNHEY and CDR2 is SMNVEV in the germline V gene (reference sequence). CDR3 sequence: CASSSTGQGTYGYTF. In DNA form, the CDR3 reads TGTGCCAGCAGTTCCACTGGACAGGGGACTTATGGCTACACCTTC.

CDR3: CASRDLSPRSYEQYF. The CDR3 DNA reads as TGTGCCAGCAGGGATCTGTCACCTCGAAGCTACGAGCAGTACTTC. The chain couples TRBV28 to TRBJ2-7, with D unresolved. CDR1 and CDR2 from the germline V gene are MDHEN and SYDVKM. This CDR3 comprises 15 residues. The V and J ends lost 6 bases and 3 bases respectively, with 18 bases between them.

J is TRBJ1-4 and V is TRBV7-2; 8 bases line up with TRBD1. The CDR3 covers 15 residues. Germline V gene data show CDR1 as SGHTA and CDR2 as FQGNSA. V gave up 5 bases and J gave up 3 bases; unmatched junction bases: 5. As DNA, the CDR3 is TGTGCCAGCAGCCTCTCCAGGGGGCCTAATGAAAAACTGTTTTTT. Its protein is CASSLSRGPNEKLFF.

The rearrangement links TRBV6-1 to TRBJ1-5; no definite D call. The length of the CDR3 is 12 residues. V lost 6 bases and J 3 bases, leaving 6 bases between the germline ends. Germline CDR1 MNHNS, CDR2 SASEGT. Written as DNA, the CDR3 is TGTGCCAGCAGAGGACCCAATCAGCCCCAGCATTTT. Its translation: CASRGPNQPQHF.

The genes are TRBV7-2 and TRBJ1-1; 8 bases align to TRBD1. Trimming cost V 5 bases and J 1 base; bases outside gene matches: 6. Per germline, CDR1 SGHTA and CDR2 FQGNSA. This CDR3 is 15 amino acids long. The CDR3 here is CASSQDRVRNTEAFF. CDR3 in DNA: TGTGCCAGCAGCCAGGACAGGGTTAGGAACACTGAAGCTTTCTTT.

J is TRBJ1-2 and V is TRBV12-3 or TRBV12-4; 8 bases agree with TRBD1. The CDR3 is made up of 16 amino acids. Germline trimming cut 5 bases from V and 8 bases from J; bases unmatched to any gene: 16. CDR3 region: CASSRESTWDRNGYTF. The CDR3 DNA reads TGTGCCAGCAGTCGAGAGAGTACGTGGGACAGGAACGGCTACACCTTC.

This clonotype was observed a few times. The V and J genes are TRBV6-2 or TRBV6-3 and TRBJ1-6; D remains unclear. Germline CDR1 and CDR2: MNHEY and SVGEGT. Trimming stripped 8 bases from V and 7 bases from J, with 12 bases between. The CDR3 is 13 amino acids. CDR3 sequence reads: CASHQVLNSPLHF. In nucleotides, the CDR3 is TGTGCCAGCCACCAGGTTTTGAATTCACCCCTCCACTTT.

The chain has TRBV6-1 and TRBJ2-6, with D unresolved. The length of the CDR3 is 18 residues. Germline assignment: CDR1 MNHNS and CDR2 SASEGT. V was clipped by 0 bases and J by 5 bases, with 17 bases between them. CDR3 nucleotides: TGTGCCAGCAGTGAAGCTCGCTCGGCTGGATCGAGGGCCAACGTCCTGACTTTC. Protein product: CASSEARSAGSRANVLTF.

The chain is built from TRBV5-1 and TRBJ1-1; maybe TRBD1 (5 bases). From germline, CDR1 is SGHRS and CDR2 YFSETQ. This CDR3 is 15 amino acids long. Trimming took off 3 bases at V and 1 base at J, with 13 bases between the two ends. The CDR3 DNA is TGCGCCAGCAGCTCTGCGACAGTAAAGAACACTGAAGCTTTCTTT. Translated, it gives CASSSATVKNTEAFF.

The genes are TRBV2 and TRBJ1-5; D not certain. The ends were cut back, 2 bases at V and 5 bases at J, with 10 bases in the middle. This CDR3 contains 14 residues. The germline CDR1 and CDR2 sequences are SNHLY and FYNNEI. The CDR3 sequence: CASSESGIDQPQHF. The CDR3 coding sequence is TGTGCCAGCAGTGAATCGGGGATCGATCAGCCCCAGCATTTT.

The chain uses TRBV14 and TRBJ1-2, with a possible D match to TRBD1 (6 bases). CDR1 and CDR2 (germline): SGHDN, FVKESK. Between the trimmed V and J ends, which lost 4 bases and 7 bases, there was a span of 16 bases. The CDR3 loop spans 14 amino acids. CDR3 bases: TGTGCCAGCAGCCCCTTGACCGCCAGGGGTGGCTACACCTTC. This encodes CASSPLTARGGYTF.

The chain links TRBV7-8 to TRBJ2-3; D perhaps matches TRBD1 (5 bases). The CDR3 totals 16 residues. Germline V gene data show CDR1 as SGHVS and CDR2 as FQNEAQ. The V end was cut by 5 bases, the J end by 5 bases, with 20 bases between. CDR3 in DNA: TGTGCCAGCAGCCTAGTGGGCCACCCGGACAAAGATACGCAGTATTTT. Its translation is CASSLVGHPDKDTQYF.

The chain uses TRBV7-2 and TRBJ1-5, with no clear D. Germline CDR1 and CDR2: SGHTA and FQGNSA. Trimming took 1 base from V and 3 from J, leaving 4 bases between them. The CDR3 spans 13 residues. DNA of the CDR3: TGTGCCAGCAGCTTAGGTCTCAATCAGCCCCAGCATTTT. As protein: CASSLGLNQPQHF.